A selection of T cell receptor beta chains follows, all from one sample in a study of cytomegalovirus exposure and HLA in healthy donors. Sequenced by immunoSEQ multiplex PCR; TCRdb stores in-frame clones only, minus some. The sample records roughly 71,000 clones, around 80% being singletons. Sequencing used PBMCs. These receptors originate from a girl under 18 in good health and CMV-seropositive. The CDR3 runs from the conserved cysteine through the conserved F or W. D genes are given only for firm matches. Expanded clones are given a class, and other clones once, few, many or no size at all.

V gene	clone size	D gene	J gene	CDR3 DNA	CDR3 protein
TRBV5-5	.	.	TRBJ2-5	TGTGCCAGCAGCTTGAATCAGGGAGAGACCCAGTACTTC	CASSLNQGETQYF
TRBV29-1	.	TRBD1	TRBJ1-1	TGCAGCGTCGCCGGCACAGGGGGACCAATGAACACTGAAGCTTTCTTT	CSVAGTGGPMNTEAFF
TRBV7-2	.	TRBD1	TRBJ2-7	TGTGCCAGCAGCTTAGAGGGACAGGGCCCAGCCTACGAGCAGTACTTC	CASSLEGQGPAYEQYF
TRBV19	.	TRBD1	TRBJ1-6	TGTGCCAGTAGCCGGGACAGGGTGGGGTCACCCCTCCACTTT	CASSRDRVGSPLHF
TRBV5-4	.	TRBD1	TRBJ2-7	TGTGCCAGCAGCTGGACAGGGGGCGAGCAGTACTTC	CASSWTGGEQYF
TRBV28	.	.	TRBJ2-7	TGTGCCAGCAGTCATCGTGCTACTTACTCCTACGAGCAGTACTTC	CASSHRATYSYEQYF
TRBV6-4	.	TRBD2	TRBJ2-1	TGTGCCAGCAGCGAGGATTGGGGAGGGGAGCAGTTCTTC	CASSEDWGGEQFF
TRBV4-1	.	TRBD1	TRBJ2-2	TGCGCCAGCAGCCATGCCGACAGGGACGTCACCGGGGAGCTGTTTTTT	CASSHADRDVTGELFF
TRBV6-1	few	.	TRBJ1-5	TGTGCCAGCAGGGCCTCGGGACTAATCCTCTTGCCCCAGCATTTT	CASRASGLILLPQHF
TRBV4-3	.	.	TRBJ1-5	TGCGCCAGCAGCCAAGATTGGGGGGGGGATCAGCCCCAGCATTTT	CASSQDWGGDQPQHF
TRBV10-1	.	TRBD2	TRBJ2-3	TGCGCCAGCAGTTCCATAGCGGGAGGGAACACAGATACGCAGTATTTT	CASSSIAGGNTDTQYF
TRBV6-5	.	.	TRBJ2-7	TGTGCCAGCAGTTACTCGCCGCCGGTGGCAGGGAACGAGCAGTACTTC	CASSYSPPVAGNEQYF
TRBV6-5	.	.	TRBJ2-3	TGTGCCAGCAGTCATCGGGGGTCCACAGATACGCAGTATTTT	CASSHRGSTDTQYF
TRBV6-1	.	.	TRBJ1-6	TGTGCCAGCAAGGAGGGGATAGCTTCACCCCTCCACTTT	CASKEGIASPLHF
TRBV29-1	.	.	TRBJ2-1	TGCAGCGTTGAGTTAGCGATTGAGCAGTTCTTC	CSVELAIEQFF
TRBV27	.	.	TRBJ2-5	TGTGCCAGCAGGTGGACAGCTCAAGAGACCCAGTACTTC	CASRWTAQETQYF
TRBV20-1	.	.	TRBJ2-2	TGCAGTGCGGAGGCAGGGGAGCTGTTTTTT	CSAEAGELFF